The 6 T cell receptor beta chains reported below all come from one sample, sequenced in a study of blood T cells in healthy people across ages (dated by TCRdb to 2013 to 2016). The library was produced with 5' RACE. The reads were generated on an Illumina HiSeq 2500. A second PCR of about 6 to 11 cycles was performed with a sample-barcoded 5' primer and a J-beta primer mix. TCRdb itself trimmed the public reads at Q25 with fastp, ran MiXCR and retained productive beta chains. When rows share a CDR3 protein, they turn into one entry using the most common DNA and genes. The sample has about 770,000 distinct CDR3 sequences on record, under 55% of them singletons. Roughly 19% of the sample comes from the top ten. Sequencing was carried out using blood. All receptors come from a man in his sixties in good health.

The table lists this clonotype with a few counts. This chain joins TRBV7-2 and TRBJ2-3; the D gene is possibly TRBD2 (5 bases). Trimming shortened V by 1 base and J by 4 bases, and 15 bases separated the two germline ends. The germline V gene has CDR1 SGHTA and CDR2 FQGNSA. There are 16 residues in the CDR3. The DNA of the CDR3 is TGTGCCAGCAGCTTAGTCGTTAGGAGGCTCGCAGATACGCAGTATTTT. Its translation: CASSLVVRRLADTQYF.

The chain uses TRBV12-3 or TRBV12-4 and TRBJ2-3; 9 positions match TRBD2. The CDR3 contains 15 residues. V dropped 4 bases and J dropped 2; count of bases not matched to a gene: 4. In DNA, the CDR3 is TGTGCCAGCAGTTCAGCGGGGGGAACCACAGATACGCAGTATTTT. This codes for CASSSAGGTTDTQYF.

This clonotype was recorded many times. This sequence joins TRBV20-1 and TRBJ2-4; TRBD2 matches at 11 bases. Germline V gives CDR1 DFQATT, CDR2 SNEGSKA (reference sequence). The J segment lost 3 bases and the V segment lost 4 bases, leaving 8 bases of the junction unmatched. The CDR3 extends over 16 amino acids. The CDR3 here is CSAIIAGGRVKNIQYF. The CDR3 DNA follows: TGCAGTGCTATCATAGCGGGGGGGCGGGTCAAAAACATTCAGTACTTC.

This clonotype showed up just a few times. The DNA of the CDR3 is TGTGCCAGCAGCGGGACCGGACAGGGGGGCTATGGCTACACCTTC. The encoded protein is CASSGTGQGGYGYTF. The rearrangement joins TRBV9 to TRBJ1-2, with TRBD1 identical over 10 bases. Looked up from germline, CDR1 is SGDLS and CDR2 is YYNGEE. V was pared by 3 bases and J by 4 bases, with 6 bases of the junction left unmatched. The CDR3 totals 15 residues.

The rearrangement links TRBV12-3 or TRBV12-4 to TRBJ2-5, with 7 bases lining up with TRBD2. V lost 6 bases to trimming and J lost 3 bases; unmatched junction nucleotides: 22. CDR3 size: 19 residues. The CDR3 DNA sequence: TGTGCCAGCAGCTTATCCCCTCTTGTCGGGGGGATTTCGAAAGAGACCCAGTACTTC. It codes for CASSLSPLVGGISKETQYF.

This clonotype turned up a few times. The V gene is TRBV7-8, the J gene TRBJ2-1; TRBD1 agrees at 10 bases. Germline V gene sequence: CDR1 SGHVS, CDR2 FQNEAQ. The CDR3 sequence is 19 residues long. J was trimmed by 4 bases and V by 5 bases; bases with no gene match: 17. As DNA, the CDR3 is TGTGCCAGCAGCGAGGCCATGGTGGGACAGGGGTTTGCTTACAATGAGCAGTTCTTC. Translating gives CASSEAMVGQGFAYNEQFF.